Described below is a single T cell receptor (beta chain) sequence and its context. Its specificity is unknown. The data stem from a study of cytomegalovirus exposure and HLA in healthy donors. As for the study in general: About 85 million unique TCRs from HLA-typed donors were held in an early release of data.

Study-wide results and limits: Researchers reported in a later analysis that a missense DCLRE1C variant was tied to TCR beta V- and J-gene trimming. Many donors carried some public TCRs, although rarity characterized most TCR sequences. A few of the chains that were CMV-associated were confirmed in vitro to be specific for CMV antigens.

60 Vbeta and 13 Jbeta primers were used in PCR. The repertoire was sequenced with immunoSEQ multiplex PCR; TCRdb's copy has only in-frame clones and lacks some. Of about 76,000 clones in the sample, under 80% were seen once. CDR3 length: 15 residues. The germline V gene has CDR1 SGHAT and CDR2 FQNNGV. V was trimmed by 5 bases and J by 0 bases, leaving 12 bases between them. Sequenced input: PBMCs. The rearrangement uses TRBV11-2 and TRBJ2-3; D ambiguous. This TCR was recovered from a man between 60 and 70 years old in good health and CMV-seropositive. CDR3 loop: CASSGIAFSTDTQYF. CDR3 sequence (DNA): TGTGCCAGCAGCGGAATAGCATTTAGCACAGATACGCAGTATTTT.